This T cell receptor (beta chain) was obtained from a study of STAT5B mutations in CD4+ large granular lymphocyte leukemia. Trimming took off 2 bases at V and 0 bases at J, with 8 bases between the two ends. CDR1 and CDR2 (germline): SGHNT, YYREEE (reference sequence). CDR3 length: 15 residues. Sequencing used immunoSEQ multiplex PCR; TCRdb keeps in-frame clones, though not all of them. The sample records around 21,000 clones, about 79% being singletons. The sample taken for sequencing was CD4+ T cells from blood buffy coats. J is TRBJ2-2 and V is TRBV5-4; TRBD1 might be the D (6 bases). This receptor was taken from a human donor in good health. The CDR3 DNA follows: TGTGCCAGCAGCTTAGGGACAACGAACACCGGGGAGCTGTTTTTT. Its protein is CASSLGTTNTGELFF.